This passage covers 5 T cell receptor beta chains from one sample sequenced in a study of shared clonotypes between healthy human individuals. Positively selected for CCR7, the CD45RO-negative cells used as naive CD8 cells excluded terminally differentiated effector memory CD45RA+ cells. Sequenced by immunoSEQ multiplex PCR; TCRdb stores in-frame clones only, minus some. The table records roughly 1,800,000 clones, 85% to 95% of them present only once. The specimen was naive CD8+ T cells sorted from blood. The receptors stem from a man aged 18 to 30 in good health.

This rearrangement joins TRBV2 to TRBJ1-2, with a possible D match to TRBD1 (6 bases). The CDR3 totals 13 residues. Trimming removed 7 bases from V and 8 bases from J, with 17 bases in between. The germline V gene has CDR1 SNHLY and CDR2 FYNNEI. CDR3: CASTISGGYGYTF. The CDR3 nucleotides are TGTGCCAGCACCATCTCCGGGGGCTACGGCTACACCTTC.

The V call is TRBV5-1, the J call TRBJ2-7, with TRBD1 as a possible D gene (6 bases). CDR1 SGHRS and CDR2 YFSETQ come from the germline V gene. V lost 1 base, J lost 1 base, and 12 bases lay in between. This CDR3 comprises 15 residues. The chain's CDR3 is CASSLRSGESYEQYF. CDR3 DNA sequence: TGCGCCAGCAGCTTGAGGTCAGGGGAATCCTACGAGCAGTACTTC.

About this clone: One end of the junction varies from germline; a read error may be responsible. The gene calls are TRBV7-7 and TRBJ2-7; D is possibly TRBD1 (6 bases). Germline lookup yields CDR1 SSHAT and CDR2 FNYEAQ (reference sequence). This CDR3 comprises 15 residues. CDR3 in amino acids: CASSLGLGAGNEQYF. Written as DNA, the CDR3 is TGTGCTAGCAGCTTAGGGTTGGGGGCTGGGAACGAGCAGTACTTC. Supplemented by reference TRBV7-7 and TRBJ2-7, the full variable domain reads GAGVSQSPRYKVTKRGQDVTLRCDPISSHATLYWYQQALGQGPEFLTYFNYEAQPDKSGLPSDRFSAERPEGSISTLTIQRTEQRDSAMYRCASSLGLGAGNEQYFGPGTRLTVT.

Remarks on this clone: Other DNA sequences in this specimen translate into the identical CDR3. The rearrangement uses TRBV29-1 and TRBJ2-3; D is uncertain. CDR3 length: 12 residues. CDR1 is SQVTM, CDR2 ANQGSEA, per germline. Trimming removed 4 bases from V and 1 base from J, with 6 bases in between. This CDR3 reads CSVGTGTDTQYF. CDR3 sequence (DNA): TGCAGCGTTGGTACCGGCACAGATACGCAGTATTTT.

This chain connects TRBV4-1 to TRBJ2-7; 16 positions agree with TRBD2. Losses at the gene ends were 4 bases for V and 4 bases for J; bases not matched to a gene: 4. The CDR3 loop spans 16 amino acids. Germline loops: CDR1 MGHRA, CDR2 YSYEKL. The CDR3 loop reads CASSLGTSGREYEQYF. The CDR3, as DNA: TGCGCCAGCAGCCTCGGGACTAGCGGGAGGGAATACGAGCAGTACTTC.